This TCR beta chain was sequenced in a study of blood T cell repertoires in COVID-19. For the study at large: Acute-phase and convalescent COVID-19 samples originated in the United States, Italy and Spain. Sources were T cells, B-cell-depleted T cells, or PBMCs; the material itself was cDNA or gDNA.

This CDR3 contains 13 residues. Trimming pared 5 bases from V and 8 bases from J, leaving 15 bases between. Germline loops: CDR1 SEHNR, CDR2 FQNEAQ (reference sequence). Sequencing was performed with immunoSEQ multiplex PCR; in TCRdb, only in-frame clones are kept and a portion is missing. The sample shows 200,000 to 250,000 clones, around 85% of them seen only once. This sequence originates from a woman in her 70s with COVID-19, enrolled during active disease. Source material: peripheral blood. The genes are TRBV7-9 and TRBJ1-2; D is perhaps TRBD1 (5 bases). In DNA form, the CDR3 reads TGTGCCAGCAGCCCCCCGGCGACAGAGGGCTACACCTTC. Protein: CASSPPATEGYTF.